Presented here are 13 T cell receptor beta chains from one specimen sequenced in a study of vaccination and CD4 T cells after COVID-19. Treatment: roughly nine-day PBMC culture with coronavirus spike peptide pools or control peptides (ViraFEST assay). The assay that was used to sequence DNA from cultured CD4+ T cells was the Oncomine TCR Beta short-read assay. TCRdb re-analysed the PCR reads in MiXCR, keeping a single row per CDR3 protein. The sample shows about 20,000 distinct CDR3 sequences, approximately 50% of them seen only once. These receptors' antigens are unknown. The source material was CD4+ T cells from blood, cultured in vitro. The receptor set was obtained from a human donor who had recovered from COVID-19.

CDR3 sequence (DNA): TGTGCCAGCAGCTTTTTGGGGCTTTACAATGAGCAGTTCTTC. Translation gives CASSFLGLYNEQFF. The V and J genes are TRBV7-9 and TRBJ2-1; D possibly corresponds to TRBD1 (5 bases). The CDR3 is 14 amino acids. In germline, CDR1 is SEHNR, CDR2 FQNEAQ (reference sequence). The germline V and J ends were trimmed by 3 bases and 4 bases, with 10 bases remaining between them. Based on the CDR3 plus reference TRBV7-9 and TRBJ2-1, the full variable domain is DTGVSQNPRHKITKRGQNVTFRCDPISEHNRLYWYRQTLGQGPEFLTYFQNEAQLEKSRLLSDRFSAERPKGSFSTLEIQRTEQGDSAMYLCASSFLGLYNEQFFGPGTRLTVL.

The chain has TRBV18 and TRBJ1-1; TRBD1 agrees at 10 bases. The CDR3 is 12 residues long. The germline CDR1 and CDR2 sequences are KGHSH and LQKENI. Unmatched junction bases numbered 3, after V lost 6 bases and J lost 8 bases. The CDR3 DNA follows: TGTGCCAGCTCTCCGGACAGGGGGGAAGCTTTCTTT. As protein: CASSPDRGEAFF.

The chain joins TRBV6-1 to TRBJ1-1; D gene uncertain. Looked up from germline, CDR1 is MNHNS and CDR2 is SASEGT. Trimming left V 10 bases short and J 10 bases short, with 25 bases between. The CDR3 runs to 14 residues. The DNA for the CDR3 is TGTGCCATTGGAGTATCAGGCAGAGGGCGGGGAGCTTTCTTT. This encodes CAIGVSGRGRGAFF.

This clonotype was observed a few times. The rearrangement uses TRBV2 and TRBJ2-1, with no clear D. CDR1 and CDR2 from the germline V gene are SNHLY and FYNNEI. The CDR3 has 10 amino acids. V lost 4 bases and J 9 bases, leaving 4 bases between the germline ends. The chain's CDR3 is CASSVIEQFF. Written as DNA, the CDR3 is TGTGCCAGCAGTGTAATTGAGCAGTTCTTC.

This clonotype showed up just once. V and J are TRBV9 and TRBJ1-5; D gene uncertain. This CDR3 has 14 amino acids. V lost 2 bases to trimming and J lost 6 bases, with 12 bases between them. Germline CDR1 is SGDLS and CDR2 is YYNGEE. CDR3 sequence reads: CASSVIHVSQPQHF. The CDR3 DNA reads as TGTGCCAGCAGCGTTATACACGTATCTCAGCCCCAGCATTTT.

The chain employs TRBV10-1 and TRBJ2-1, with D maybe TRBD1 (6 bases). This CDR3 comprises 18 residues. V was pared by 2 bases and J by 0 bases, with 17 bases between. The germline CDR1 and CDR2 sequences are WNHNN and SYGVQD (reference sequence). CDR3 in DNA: TGCGCCAGCAGTGAGAGTGGGGGCTTGGGCAGCTCCTACAATGAGCAGTTCTTC. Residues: CASSESGGLGSSYNEQFF.

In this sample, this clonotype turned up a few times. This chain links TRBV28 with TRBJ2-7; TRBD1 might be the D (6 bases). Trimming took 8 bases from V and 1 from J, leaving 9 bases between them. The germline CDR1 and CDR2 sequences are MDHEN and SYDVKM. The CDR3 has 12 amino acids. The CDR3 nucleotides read TGTGCCAGCCTGGGGGCTTCCTACGAGCAGTACTTC. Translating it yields CASLGASYEQYF.

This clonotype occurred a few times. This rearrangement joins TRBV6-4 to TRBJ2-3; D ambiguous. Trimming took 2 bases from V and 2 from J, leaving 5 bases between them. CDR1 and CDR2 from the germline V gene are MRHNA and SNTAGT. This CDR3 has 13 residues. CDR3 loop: CASSDGVTDTQYF. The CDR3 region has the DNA TGTGCCAGCAGTGACGGGGTCACAGATACGCAGTATTTT.

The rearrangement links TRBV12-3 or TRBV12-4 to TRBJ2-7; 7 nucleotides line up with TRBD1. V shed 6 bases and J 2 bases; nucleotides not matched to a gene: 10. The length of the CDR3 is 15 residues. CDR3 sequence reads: CASSDTGTATYEQYF. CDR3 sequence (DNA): TGTGCCAGCAGCGACACCGGGACAGCCACCTACGAGCAGTACTTC.

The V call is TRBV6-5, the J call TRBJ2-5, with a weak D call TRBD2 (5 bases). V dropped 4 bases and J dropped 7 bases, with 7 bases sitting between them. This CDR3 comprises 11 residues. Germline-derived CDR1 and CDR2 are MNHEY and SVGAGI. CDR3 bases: TGTGCCAGCAGTTTTCGGGGGACCCAGTACTTC. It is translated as CASSFRGTQYF.

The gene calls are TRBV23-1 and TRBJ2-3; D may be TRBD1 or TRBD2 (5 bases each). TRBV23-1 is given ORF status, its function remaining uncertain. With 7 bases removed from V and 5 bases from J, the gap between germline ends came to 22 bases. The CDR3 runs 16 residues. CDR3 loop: CASTHGGDPHGDTQYF. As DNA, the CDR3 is TGCGCCAGCACCCATGGGGGAGACCCGCATGGAGATACGCAGTATTTT.

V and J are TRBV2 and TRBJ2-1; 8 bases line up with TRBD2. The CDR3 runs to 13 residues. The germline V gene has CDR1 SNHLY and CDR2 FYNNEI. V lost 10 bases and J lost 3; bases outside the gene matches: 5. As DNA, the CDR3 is TGTGCCACCGCTAGCGGGTTCTACAATGAGCAGTTCTTC. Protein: CATASGFYNEQFF.

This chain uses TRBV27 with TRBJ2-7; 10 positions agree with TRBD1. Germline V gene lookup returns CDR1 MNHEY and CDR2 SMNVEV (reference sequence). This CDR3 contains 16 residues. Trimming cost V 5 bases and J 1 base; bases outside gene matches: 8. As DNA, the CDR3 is TGTGCCAGCAGTCACCCTCGGGACAGGGGTTCCTACGAGCAGTACTTC. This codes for CASSHPRDRGSYEQYF.